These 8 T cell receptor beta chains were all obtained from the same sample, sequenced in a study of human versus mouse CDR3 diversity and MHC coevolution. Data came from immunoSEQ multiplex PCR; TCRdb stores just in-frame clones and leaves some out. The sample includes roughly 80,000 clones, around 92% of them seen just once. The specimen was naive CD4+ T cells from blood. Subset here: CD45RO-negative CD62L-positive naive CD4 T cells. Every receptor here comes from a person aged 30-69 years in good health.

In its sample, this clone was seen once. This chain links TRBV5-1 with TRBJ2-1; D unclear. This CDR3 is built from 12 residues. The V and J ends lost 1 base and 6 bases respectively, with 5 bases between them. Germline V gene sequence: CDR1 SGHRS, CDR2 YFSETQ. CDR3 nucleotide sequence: TGCGCCAGCAGCTTGAACTCCAATGAGCAGTTCTTC. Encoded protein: CASSLNSNEQFF.

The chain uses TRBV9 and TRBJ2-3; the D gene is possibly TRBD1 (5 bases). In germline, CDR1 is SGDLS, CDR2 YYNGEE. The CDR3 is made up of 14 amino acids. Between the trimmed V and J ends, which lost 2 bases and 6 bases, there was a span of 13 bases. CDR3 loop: CASSVAPGPDTQYF. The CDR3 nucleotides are TGTGCCAGCAGCGTGGCCCCAGGGCCGGATACGCAGTATTTT.

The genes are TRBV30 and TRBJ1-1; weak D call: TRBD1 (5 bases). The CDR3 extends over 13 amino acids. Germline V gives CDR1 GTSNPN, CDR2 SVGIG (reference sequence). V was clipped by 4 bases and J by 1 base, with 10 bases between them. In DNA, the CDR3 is TGTGCCTGGAACCGGGGGTCGAACACTGAAGCTTTCTTT. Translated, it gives CAWNRGSNTEAFF. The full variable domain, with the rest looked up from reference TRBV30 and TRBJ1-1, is SQTIHQWPATLVQPVGSPLSLECTVEGTSNPNLYWYRQAAGRGLQLLFYSVGIGQISSEVPQNLSASRPQDRQFILSSKKLLLSDSGFYLCAWNRGSNTEAFFGQGTRLTVV.

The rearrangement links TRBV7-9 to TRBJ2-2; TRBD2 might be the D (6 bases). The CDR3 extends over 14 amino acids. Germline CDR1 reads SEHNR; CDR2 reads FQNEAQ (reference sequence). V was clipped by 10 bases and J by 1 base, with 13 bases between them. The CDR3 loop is CATYEAGNTGELFF. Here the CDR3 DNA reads TGTGCCACCTATGAAGCGGGGAACACCGGGGAGCTGTTTTTT.

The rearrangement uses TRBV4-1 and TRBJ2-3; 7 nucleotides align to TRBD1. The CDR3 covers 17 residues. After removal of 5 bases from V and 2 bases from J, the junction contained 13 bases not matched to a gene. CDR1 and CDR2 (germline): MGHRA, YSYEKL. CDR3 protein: CASSGRDSPLITDTQYF. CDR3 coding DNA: TGCGCCAGCAGCGGCCGGGACAGCCCATTGATCACAGATACGCAGTATTTT.

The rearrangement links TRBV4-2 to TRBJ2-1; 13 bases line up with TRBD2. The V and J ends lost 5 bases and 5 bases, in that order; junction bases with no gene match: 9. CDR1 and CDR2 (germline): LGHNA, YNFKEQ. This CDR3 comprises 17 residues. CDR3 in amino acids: CASSALLAGGLNNEQFF. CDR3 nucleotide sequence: TGTGCCAGCAGCGCCTTACTAGCGGGGGGGCTTAACAATGAGCAGTTCTTC.

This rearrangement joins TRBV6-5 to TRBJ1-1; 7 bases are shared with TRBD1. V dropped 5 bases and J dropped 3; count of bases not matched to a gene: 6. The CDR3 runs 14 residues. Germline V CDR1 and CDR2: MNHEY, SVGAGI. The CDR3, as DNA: TGTGCCAGCAGTCGAACTACAGGGGACACTGAAGCTTTCTTT. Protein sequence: CASSRTTGDTEAFF.

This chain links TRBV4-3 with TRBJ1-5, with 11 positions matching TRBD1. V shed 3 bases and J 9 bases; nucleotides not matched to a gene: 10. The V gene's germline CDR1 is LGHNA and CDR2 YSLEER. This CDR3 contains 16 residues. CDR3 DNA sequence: TGCGCCAGCAGCCAGGTGCCGGGACAGGGGGATCCGCCCCAGCATTTT. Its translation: CASSQVPGQGDPPQHF.